The present TCR beta chain was sequenced within a study of identifying expanded T cells in peripheral blood (dated by TCRdb to the late 2010s). Background on the whole study: Four technical replicates, made by sequencing separate aliquots from the same pool of genomic DNA, were compared pairwise.

The immunoSEQ Assay, which uses bias-controlled multiplex PCR amplification of genomic DNA, was used to profile TCRbeta CDR3 regions. In the paper's pipeline: The absolute abundance of each unique TCRbeta CDR3 region was quantified after sequences were collapsed and filtered. Differential abundance was tested with a binomial (Fisher-equivalent) model and with a beta-binomial model adding time-dependent variance fitted from healthy donors. Clones with fewer than 5 combined templates were excluded, and clones with Benjamini-Hochberg FDR below 0.01 were called differentially abundant. In the beta-binomial model, variance was expressed as a function of the total template count across the two samples, in the form v = (b*log(k)+a)^2. TCRdb limited this immuneACCESS table to in-frame rearrangements with V and J called. A share of clones is missing; checked studies link under half to unresolved V genes, and the rest is unexplained. Clone size and the V and J calls come from that table; the DNA yielded D and trimming. Here the sample has 50,000 to 60,000 clones; 65% to 90% occur a single time. The top ten clonotypes cover around 13% of the sample.

During the collection period, no immune events, such as infections, were documented for the healthy donors. Time-dependent variance in a beta-binomial model of T-cell clone differential abundance was calibrated using healthy-donor blood repertoires as a training cohort. There were about 10 healthy donors in the training cohort, of whom 3 were female and 7 were male. An age range of roughly 25 to 65 years, with an average of 43 years, was recorded for the donors. Obtained from a commercial supplier, whole blood was collected from each healthy donor at three time points set two to three weeks apart. For immunosequencing, genomic DNA was extracted from whole blood that had not been sorted. Overall study outcomes, separate from this receptor: About 1.1 differentially abundant clones were flagged by the binomial model between technical replicates, whereas about 15 and 19 were flagged over approximately two weeks and four weeks, respectively. Variance in clone template counts between roughly 2-week samples significantly increased with total template count across all healthy donors. Across all healthy-donor time intervals, the beta-binomial model significantly cut both the number of clones called differentially abundant and the false-positive rate. The authors expected that over much longer intervals, such as months to years, biological variance in healthy repertoires might increase even further.

This clone was observed a handful of times. It has no known antigen specificity. Base qualities are not provided; no much larger clone lies one nucleotide away. The germline V gene gives CDR1 as KGHSH and CDR2 as LQKENI. The CDR3 starts with the cysteine, ends with the phenylalanine, and has 13 residues. CDR3 DNA only is kept here, 39 bases in frame from base 1. V was cut back by 0 bases and J by 1 base, leaving a gap of 3 bases between them. This sequence originates from a person aged 18-70 years in good health. The specimen sequenced was blood. This chain is built from TRBV18 and TRBJ1-1, with the D gene uncertain. The CDR3 region reads CASSPPSNTEAFF. In nucleotide form, the sequence is TGTGCCAGCTCACCACCGTCGAACACTGAAGCTTTCTTT.